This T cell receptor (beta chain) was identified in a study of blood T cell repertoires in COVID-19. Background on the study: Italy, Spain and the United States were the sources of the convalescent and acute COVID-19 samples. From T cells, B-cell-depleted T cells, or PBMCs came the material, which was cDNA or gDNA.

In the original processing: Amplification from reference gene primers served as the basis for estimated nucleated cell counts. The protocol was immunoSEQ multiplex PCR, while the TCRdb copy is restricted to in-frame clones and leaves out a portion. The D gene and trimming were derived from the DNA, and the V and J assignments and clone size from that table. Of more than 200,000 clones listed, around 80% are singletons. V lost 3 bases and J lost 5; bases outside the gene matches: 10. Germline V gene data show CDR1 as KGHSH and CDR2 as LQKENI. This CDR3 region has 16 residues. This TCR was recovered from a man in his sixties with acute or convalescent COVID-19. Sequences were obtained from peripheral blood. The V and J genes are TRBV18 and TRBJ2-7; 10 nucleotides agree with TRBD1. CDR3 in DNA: TGTGCCAGCTCACCCGCTTCGGGACAGGGGTTACACGAGCAGTACTTC. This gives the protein CASSPASGQGLHEQYF.